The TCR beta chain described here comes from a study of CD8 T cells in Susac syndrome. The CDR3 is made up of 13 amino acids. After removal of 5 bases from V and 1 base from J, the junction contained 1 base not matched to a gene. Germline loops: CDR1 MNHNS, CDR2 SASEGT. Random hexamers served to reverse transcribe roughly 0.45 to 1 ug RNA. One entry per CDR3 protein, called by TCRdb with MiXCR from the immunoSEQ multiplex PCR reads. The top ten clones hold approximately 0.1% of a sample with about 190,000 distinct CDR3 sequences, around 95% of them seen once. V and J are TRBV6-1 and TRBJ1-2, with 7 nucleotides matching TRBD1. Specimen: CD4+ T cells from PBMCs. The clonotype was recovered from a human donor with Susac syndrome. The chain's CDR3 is CASSTGVNYGYTF. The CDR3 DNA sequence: TGTGCCAGCAGTACAGGGGTTAACTATGGCTACACCTTC.